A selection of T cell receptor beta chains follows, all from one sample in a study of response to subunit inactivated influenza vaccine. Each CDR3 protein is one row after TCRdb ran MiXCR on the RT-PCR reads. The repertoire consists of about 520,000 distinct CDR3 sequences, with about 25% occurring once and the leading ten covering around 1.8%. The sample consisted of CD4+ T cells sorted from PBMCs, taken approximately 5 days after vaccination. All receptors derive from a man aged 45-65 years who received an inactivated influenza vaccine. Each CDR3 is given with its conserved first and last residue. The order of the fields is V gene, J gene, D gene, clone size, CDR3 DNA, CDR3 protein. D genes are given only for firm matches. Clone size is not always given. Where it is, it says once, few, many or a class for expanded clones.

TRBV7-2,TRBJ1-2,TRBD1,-,TGTGCCAGCGGACCAGGGGGCGCAAAATATGGCTACACCTTC,CASGPGGAKYGYTF
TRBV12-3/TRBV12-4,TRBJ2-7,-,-,TGTGCCAGCAGCCTCGCTTTTGGTCCACGGAGCGAGCAGTACTTC,CASSLAFGPRSEQYF
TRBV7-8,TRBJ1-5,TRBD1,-,TGTGCCAGCAGCTACGCTACGAGACAGGGCAAGACGCCCCAGCATTTT,CASSYATRQGKTPQHF
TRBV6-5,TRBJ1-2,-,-,TGTGCCAGCCACTATGGGGGTGGCTACACCTTC,CASHYGGGYTF
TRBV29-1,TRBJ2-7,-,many,TGCAGCGTTGCGGGGAGCTCAGAAGAGCAGTACTTC,CSVAGSSEEQYF
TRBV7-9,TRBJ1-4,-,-,TGTGCCAGCAGCGGACAGTTTAATGAAAAACTGTTTTTT,CASSGQFNEKLFF
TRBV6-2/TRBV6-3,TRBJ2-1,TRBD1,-,TGTGCCAGCAGTTACGGGCACAGGGGGCGGTACAATGAGCAGTTCTTC,CASSYGHRGRYNEQFF
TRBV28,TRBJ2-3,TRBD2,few,TGTGCCAGCAGTTTACGGGCTAGCGGGAGTTCTACTAGCACAGATACGCAGTATTTT,CASSLRASGSSTSTDTQYF
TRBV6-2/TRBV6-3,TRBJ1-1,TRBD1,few,TGTGCCAGCAGTTCGACCGGGACAGGGGCTTTCTTT,CASSSTGTGAFF
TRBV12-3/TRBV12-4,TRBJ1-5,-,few,TGTGCCAGCAGTAACACCGGGTCCATCCGGCCCCAGCATTTT,CASSNTGSIRPQHF